The 7 T cell receptor beta chains given below trace back to one sample, sequenced in a study of blood T cell repertoires in COVID-19 (dated by TCRdb to the early 2020s). To prepare the library, the immunoSEQ multiplex PCR assay was applied. TCRdb limited this immuneACCESS table to in-frame rearrangements with V and J called. A share of clones is missing; checked studies link under half to unresolved V genes, and the rest is unexplained. Within this sample are under 200,000 clones, with around four fifths of them counted one time only. The ten largest clones capture approximately 18% of the sample. Material: peripheral blood. The receptors come from a woman aged 70-85 years who had recovered from COVID-19.

Worth noting for this clone: This sample also contains other DNA sequences that code for the same CDR3. The chain carries TRBV12-3 or TRBV12-4 and TRBJ1-1; D call uncertain. Trimming stripped 1 base from V and 4 bases from J, with 7 bases between. The length of the CDR3 is 13 residues. CDR3 in amino acids: CASSLGQVTEAFF. Here the CDR3 DNA reads TGTGCCAGCAGTTTAGGCCAGGTCACTGAAGCTTTCTTT.

A single count supports this clone. This chain connects TRBV28 to TRBJ1-5; 8 nucleotides agree with TRBD1. V gave up 2 bases and J gave up 2 bases; unmatched junction bases: 5. Germline CDR1 reads MDHEN; CDR2 reads SYDVKM. There are 16 residues in the CDR3. The CDR3 DNA reads as TGTGCCAGCAGTTTAACCGGACAGGGTGGCAATCAGCCCCAGCATTTT. This encodes CASSLTGQGGNQPQHF.

The J gene is TRBJ2-3, the V gene TRBV2; tentatively, D is TRBD1 (6 bases). The CDR3 totals 17 residues. The germline V and J ends were trimmed by 0 bases and 5 bases, with 18 bases remaining between them. CDR1 and CDR2 from the germline V gene are SNHLY and FYNNEI. CDR3 coding DNA: TGTGCCAGCAGTGAAGCGCTTCGTGGGGGCTGGGGAGATACGCAGTATTTT. Protein sequence: CASSEALRGGWGDTQYF.

This clone was counted many times. The chain links TRBV27 to TRBJ1-6; 7 bases are a match to TRBD1. V was clipped by 3 bases and J by 10 bases; unmatched bases: 3. The CDR3 consists of 13 residues. Germline V gene sequence: CDR1 MNHEY, CDR2 SMNVEV (reference sequence). The chain's CDR3 is CASSFGTDSPLHF. The CDR3 DNA reads as TGTGCCAGCAGTTTCGGGACAGACTCACCCCTCCACTTT.

The chain uses TRBV29-1 and TRBJ1-4; 7 bases are shared with TRBD1. The V gene end was trimmed by 6 bases and the J gene end by 7 bases; junction bases not matched to a gene: 11. The CDR3 is made up of 14 amino acids. CDR1 and CDR2 from the germline V gene are SQVTM and ANQGSEA. The CDR3 DNA reads as TGCAGCGTGGGGGCCGGGGGACAGCGTGAAAAACTGTTTTTT. The encoded protein is CSVGAGGQREKLFF.

The chain combines TRBV2 with TRBJ2-5, with 7 bases identical to TRBD1. Germline V gene lookup returns CDR1 SNHLY and CDR2 FYNNEI. The CDR3 is 15 residues long. Losses at the gene ends were 11 bases for V and 0 bases for J; bases not matched to a gene: 12. The CDR3 DNA follows: TGTGCCCTCAGGGCCGGCAGGGGGAACCAAGAGACCCAGTACTTC. It specifies CALRAGRGNQETQYF.

The CDR3 is CASSQDSGKGETQYF. For the CDR3, the DNA is TGTGCCAGCAGCCAGGATAGCGGGAAGGGGGAGACCCAGTACTTC. V gene TRBV4-2 combines with J gene TRBJ2-5; 8 positions agree with TRBD2. This CDR3 region has 15 residues. Germline values: CDR1 LGHNA, CDR2 YNFKEQ. V dropped 3 bases and J dropped 5; count of bases not matched to a gene: 8.